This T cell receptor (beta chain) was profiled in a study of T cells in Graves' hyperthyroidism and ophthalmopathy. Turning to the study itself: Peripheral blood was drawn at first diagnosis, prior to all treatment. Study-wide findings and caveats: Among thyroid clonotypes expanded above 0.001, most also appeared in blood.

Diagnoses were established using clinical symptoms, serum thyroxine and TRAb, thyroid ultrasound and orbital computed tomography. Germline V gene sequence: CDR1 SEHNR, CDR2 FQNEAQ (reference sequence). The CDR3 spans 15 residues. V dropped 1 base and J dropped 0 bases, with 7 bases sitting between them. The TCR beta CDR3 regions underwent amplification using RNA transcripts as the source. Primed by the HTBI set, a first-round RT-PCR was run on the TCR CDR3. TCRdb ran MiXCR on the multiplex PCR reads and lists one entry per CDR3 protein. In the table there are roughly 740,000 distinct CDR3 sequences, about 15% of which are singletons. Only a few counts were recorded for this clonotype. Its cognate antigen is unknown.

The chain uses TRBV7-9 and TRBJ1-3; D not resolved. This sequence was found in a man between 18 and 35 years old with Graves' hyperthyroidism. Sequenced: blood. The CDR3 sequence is CASSLDVSSGNTIYF. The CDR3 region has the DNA TGTGCCAGCAGCTTAGACGTGTCCTCTGGAAACACCATATATTTT.